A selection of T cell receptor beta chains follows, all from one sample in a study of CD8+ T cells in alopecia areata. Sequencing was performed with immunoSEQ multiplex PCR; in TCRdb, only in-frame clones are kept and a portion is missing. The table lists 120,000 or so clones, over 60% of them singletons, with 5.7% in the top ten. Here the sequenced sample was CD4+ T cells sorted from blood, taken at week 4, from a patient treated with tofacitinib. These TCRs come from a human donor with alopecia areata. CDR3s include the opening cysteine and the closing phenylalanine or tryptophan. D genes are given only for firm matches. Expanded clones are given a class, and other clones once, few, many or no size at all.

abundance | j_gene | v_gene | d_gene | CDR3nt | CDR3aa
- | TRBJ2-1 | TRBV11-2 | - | TGTGCCAGCAGCTTAAGAGGCGAAGGTGAGCAGTTCTTC | CASSLRGEGEQFF
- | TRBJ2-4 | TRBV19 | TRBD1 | TGTGCCAGTAGTCTCCGACAGGGCTGGAGTGCCAAAAACATTCAGTACTTC | CASSLRQGWSAKNIQYF
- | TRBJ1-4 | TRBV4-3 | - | TGCGCCAGCAGCCGTCAGGCAAGGGGGAGTGAAAAACTGTTTTTT | CASSRQARGSEKLFF
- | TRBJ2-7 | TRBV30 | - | TGTGCCTGGAGCGTTACTAACTACGAGCAGTACTTC | CAWSVTNYEQYF
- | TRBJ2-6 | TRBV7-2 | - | TGTGCCAGCAGCCTTACTAGATCTGGGGCCAACGTCCTGACTTTC | CASSLTRSGANVLTF
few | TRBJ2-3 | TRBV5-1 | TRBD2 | TGCGCCAGCACCCATAGCGGGGGGGCCTCAGATACGCAGTATTTT | CASTHSGGASDTQYF
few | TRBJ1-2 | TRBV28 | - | TGTGCCAGCAGTGCAGGACCGTACGGCTACACCTTC | CASSAGPYGYTF
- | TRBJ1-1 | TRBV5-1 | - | TGCGCCAGCAGCTTAGGACCGGCGGCTGAAGCTTTCTTT | CASSLGPAAEAFF
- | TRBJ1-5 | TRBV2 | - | TGTGCCAGCAGTGAAAGTTACGCAGGGAATCAGCCCCAGCATTTT | CASSESYAGNQPQHF
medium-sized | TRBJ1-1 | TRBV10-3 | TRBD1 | TGTGCCACCCTTGTGCCGGGACAGGAGGAAGCTTTCTTT | CATLVPGQEEAFF
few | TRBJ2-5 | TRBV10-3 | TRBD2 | TGTGCCATCAGTCAAAGCGGGAGGGGAGAGACCCAGTACTTC | CAISQSGRGETQYF
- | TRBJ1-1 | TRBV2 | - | TGTGCCAGCAAGGTAAACACTGAAGCTTTCTTT | CASKVNTEAFF
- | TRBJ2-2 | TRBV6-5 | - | TGTGCCAGCAGTTACGTCACAGGCACCGGGGAGCTGTTTTTT | CASSYVTGTGELFF
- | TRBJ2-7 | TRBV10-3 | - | TGTGCCATCAAACCGGGCACTCAACGCGAGCAGTACTTC | CAIKPGTQREQYF
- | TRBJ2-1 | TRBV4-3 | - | TGCGCCAGCAGCCAAGGAAGGGACGGCCCTATGAATGAGCAGTTCTTC | CASSQGRDGPMNEQFF
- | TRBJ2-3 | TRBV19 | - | TGTGCCAGTAGTCGCTATGGGGAGAGCACAGATACGCAGTATTTT | CASSRYGESTDTQYF
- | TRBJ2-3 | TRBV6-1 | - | TGTGCCAGCAAGTTACTATCACGGGGCACAGATACGCAGTATTTT | CASKLLSRGTDTQYF
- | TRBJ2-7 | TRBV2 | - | TGTGCCAGCAGTCCCGACGGGGGTAGTTACGAGCAGTACTTC | CASSPDGGSYEQYF
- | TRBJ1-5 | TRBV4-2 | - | TGTGCCAGCAGCCAAGATACGCGGTATTCGCGCAATCAGCCCCAGCATTTT | CASSQDTRYSRNQPQHF
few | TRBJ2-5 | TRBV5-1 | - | TGCGCCAGCAGCTTGGCCGGGCGAGGGGGGCTGGAGACCCAGTACTTC | CASSLAGRGGLETQYF
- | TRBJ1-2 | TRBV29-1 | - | TGCAGCGCAGGGACGGCTGGGGGCTACACCTTC | CSAGTAGGYTF
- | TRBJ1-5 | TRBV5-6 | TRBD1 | TGTGCCAGCATCCCACCCAGACCGGGACAGGGGGATCAGCCCCAGCATTTT | CASIPPRPGQGDQPQHF
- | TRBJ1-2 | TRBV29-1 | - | TGCAGCGTTGGACAGGACGCCAACTATGGCTACACCTTC | CSVGQDANYGYTF
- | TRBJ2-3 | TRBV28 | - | TGTGCCAGCAGTTGGGCTACAACAGAAGAGACAGATACGCAGTATTTT | CASSWATTEETDTQYF
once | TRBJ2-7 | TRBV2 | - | TGTGCCAGCAGCCGAAGCTCCTACGAGCAGTACTTC | CASSRSSYEQYF
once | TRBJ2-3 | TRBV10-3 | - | TGTGCCATCGGTCCAACAGATACGCAGTATTTT | CAIGPTDTQYF
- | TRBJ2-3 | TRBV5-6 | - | TGTGCCAGCAGCCTATCCATGAGCACAGATACGCAGTATTTT | CASSLSMSTDTQYF
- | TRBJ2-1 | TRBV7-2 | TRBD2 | TGTGCCAGCAGCCGACTAGCGGGAGCGGGGAATGAGCAGTTCTTC | CASSRLAGAGNEQFF
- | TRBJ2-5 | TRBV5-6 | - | TGTGCCAGCAGCTTGGTGAGCGGAGCACAAGAGACCCAGTACTTC | CASSLVSGAQETQYF
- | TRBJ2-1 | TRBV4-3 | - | TGCGCCAGCAGCCAAGATTTTGCCCTAAGCTCCTACAATGAGCAGTTCTTC | CASSQDFALSSYNEQFF
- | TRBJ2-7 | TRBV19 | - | TGTGCCAGTAGTATTGGCCCGCACTCCTACGAGCAGTACTTC | CASSIGPHSYEQYF
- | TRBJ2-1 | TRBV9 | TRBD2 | TGTGCCAGCAGCGTAGCGGGGGGGCGGTACAATGAGCAGTTCTTC | CASSVAGGRYNEQFF
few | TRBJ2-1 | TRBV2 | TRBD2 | TGTGCCAGCAATGCCGGGACTAGCAATGAGCAGTTCTTC | CASNAGTSNEQFF
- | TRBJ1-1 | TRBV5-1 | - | TGCGCCAGCAGCTTGGACCCAGGGAGCACTGAAGCTTTCTTT | CASSLDPGSTEAFF
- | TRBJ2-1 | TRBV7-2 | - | TGTGCCAGCAGCTTAATTGGCGGGGACTACAATGAGCAGTTCTTC | CASSLIGGDYNEQFF
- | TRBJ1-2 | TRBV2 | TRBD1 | TGTGCCAGCAGTGATCGGGGACAGGGGTATGGCTACACCTTC | CASSDRGQGYGYTF
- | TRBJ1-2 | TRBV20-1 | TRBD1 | TGCAGGGTGACAGGGGACGGCTACACCTTC | CRVTGDGYTF
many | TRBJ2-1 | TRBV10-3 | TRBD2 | TGTGCCACCAACTTCGGGGGGGCCCTCCATGAGCAGTTCTTC | CATNFGGALHEQFF
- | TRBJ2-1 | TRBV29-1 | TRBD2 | TGCACCCTGAGTCCATCGAGCGGGGGTGAGCAGTTCTTC | CTLSPSSGGEQFF
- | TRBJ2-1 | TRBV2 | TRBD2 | TGTGCCAGCAGTGAAGCGAGACTAGCGGGAGGCTCCTACAATGAGCAGTTCTTC | CASSEARLAGGSYNEQFF
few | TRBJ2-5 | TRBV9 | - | TGTGCCAGCAGCGTAGAAGAGACCCAGTACTTC | CASSVEETQYF
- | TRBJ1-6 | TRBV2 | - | TGTGCCAGCAGTGAAGTCGGGGATTCACCCCTCCACTTT | CASSEVGDSPLHF
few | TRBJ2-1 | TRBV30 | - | TGTGCCTGGAGTAGGACTGAGCAGTTCTTC | CAWSRTEQFF
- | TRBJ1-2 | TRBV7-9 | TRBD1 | TGTGCCAGCAGCCTTGACAGGGGTGGAGGCGGCTACACCTTC | CASSLDRGGGGYTF
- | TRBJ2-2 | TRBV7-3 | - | TGTGCCAGCAGCTTTCAGGACGCCTCGAACACCGGGGAGCTGTTTTTT | CASSFQDASNTGELFF
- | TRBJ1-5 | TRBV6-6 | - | TGTGCCAGCAGCTCCCCGAACCCAAATAGCAATCAGCCCCAGCATTTT | CASSSPNPNSNQPQHF
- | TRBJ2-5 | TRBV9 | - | TGTGCCAGCAGCACGGTCATCGGAGGAGAGACCCAGTACTTC | CASSTVIGGETQYF
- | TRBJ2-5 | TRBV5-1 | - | TGCGCCAGCAGCTTGGATTGGACAGAAGAGACCCAGTACTTC | CASSLDWTEETQYF
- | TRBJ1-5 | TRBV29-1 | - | TGCAGCGTTGTGGCAGGGATCGGCAATCAGCCCCAGCATTTT | CSVVAGIGNQPQHF
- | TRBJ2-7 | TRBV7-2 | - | TGTGCCAGCAGCAATAGGGGGGCCGTATCCTACGAGCAGTACTTC | CASSNRGAVSYEQYF
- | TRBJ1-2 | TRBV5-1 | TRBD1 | TGCGCCAGCAGCCTATCAGGGACAGAAGGCTACACCTTC | CASSLSGTEGYTF